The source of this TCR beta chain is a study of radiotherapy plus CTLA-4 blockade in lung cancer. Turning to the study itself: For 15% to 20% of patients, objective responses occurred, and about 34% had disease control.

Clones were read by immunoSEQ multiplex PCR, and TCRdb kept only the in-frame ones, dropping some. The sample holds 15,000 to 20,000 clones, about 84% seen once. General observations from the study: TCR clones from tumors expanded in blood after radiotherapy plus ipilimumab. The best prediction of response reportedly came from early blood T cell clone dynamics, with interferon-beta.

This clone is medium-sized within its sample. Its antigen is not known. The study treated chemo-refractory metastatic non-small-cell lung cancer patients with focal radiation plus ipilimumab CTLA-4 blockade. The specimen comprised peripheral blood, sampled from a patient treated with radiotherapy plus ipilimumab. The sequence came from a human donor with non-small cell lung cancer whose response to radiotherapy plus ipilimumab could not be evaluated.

CDR3 sequence (DNA): TGTGCCAGCAGCATCCCGGGACTATACACAGATACGCAGTATTTT. The encoded protein is CASSIPGLYTDTQYF. The genes are TRBV28 and TRBJ2-3, with 7 bases fitting TRBD2. Germline V CDR1 and CDR2: MDHEN, SYDVKM. Trimming removed 6 bases from V and 2 bases from J; junction bases left unmatched: 8. The CDR3 consists of 15 residues.